This entry describes one TCR beta chain. Germline V gene sequence: CDR1 LNHDA, CDR2 SQIVND (reference sequence). Deletions cut 9 bases from V and 5 bases from J, with 22 bases between. The CDR3 contains 15 residues. Profiled with immunoSEQ multiplex PCR; TCRdb holds only in-frame clones, not every one. Of roughly 220,000 clones in the sample, just over 85% were seen once. The sample belongs to a study of blood T cell repertoires in COVID-19. Participant-reported clinical history was the basis for cohort assignment. The receptor was isolated from a woman aged 40 to 55 with acute COVID-19. Source material: PBMCs or T cells enriched from blood (not recorded which). V usage is TRBV19 and J usage is TRBJ1-1, with a possible D match to TRBD1 (6 bases). CDR3 region: CASHPQRGRRTEAFF. CDR3 DNA: TGTGCCAGCCACCCCCAGCGGGGGCGACGGACTGAAGCTTTCTTT.